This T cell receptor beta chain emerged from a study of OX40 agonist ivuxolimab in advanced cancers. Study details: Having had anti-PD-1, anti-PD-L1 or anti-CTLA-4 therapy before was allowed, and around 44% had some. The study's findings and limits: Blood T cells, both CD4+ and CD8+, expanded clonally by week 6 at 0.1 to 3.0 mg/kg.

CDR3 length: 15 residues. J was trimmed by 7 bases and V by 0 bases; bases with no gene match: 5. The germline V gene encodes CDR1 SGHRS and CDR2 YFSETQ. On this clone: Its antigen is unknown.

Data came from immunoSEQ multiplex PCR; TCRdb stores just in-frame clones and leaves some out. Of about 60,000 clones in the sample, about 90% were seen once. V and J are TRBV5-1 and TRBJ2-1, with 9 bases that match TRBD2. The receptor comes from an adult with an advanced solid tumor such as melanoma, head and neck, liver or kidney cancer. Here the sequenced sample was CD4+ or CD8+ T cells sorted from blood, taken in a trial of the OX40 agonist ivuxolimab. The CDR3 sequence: CASSLGLAVQNEQFF. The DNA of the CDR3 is TGCGCCAGCAGCTTGGGACTAGCGGTACAAAATGAGCAGTTCTTC.